This T cell receptor beta chain appears in the sequencing data of a study of cytomegalovirus exposure and HLA in healthy donors. Study at large: Early on, a data release was issued that held about 85 million unique TCRs from HLA-typed donors.

The study ran its PCR with 60 Vbeta and 13 Jbeta primers. TCRdb keeps only in-frame clones here, not all; method: immunoSEQ multiplex PCR. Among around 170,000 clones, approximately 85% were seen once, and the ten largest hold around 0.8%. CDR3 length equals 15 residues. Looked up from germline, CDR1 is MNHEY and CDR2 is SVGAGI. Nominally healthy donors were sampled, though unrecorded immune exposures were likely. Study outcomes and limitations: Some TCR beta chains (roughly 160 of them) were listed as cytomegalovirus-associated. An observed cluster of highly shared sequence variants was recorded as a likely sequencing artifact.

As to this clone: Antigen: not known. One end of the junction fails to match germline, which may point to a read error.

The sample taken for sequencing was PBMCs. This clonotype was obtained from a woman in her late teens or twenties in good health and CMV-seronegative. The V call is TRBV6-5, the J call TRBJ2-1; 10 nucleotides align to TRBD2. Here the CDR3 reads CASNELAGTYNEKFF. Written as DNA, the CDR3 is TGTGCCAGCAACGAACTAGCGGGAACCTACAATGAGAAGTTCTTC.